The entry that follows covers one T cell receptor beta chain sequence. Its cognate antigen is unknown. This CDR3 has 17 amino acids. From germline, CDR1 is MGHRA and CDR2 YSYEKL. V was clipped by 4 bases and J by 0 bases, with 16 bases between them. The sample originates from a study of cytomegalovirus exposure and HLA in healthy donors. General study points: TCR clusters originating in the first cohort tended to co-occur in the 110 or so validation repertoires, according to a later analysis. It was fewer than 200 TCR beta chains that were listed as cytomegalovirus-associated.

The donors were in the roughly 110-subject validation cohort; that cohort was separate from the roughly 730-subject first cohort. Data came from immunoSEQ multiplex PCR; TCRdb stores just in-frame clones and leaves some out. The table includes tens of thousands of clones, 84% detected once. Sequenced material: PBMCs. This receptor was obtained from a young woman in good health and CMV-seropositive. The V gene is TRBV4-1, the J gene TRBJ2-4; no definite D call. This CDR3 is CASSRYKEILAKNIQYF. CDR3 coding DNA: TGCGCCAGCAGCCGCTATAAGGAGATTCTAGCCAAAAACATTCAGTACTTC.